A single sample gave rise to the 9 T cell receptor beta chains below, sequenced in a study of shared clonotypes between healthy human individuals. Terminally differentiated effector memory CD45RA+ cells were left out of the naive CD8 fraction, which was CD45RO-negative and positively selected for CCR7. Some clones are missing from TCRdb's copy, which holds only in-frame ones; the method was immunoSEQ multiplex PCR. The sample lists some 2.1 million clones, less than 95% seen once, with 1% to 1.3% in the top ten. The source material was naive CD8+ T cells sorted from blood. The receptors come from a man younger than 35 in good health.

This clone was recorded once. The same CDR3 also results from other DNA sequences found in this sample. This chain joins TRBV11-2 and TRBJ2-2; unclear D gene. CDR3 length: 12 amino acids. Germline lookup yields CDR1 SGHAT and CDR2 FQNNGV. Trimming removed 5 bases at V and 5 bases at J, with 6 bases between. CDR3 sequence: CASSLGTGELFF. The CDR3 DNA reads TGTGCCAGCAGCCTCGGAACCGGGGAGCTGTTTTTT.

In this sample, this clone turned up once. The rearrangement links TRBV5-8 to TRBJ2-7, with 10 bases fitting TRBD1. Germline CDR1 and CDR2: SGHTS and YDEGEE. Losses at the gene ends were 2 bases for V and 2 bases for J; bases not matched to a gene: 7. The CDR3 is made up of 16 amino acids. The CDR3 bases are TGTGCCAGCAGCTTAAGTACCGGGACAGGGGCCTACGAGCAGTACTTC. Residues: CASSLSTGTGAYEQYF.

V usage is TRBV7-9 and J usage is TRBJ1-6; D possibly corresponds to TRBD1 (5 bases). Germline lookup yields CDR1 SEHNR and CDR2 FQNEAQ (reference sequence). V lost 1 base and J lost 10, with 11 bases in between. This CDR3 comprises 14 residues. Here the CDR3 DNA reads TGTGCCAGCAGCTTAGGGGGCTCCCGATCACCCCTCCACTTT. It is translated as CASSLGGSRSPLHF.

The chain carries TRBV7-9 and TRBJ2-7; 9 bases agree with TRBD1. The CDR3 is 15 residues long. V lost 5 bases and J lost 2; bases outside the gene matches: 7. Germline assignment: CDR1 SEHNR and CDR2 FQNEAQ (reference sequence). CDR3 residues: CASSHDRGSAYEQYF. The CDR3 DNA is TGTGCCAGCAGCCACGACAGGGGGTCCGCCTACGAGCAGTACTTC.

This CDR3 reads CASSFPGTGKNIQYF. The CDR3 nucleotides are TGTGCCAGCAGCTTCCCTGGGACAGGGAAAAACATTCAGTACTTC. The chain links TRBV7-9 to TRBJ2-4, with TRBD1 matching over 9 bases. The length of the CDR3 is 15 residues. Looked up from germline, CDR1 is SEHNR and CDR2 is FQNEAQ (reference sequence). The junction had 4 bases not matched to a gene; V was cut back by 3 bases and J by 4 bases.

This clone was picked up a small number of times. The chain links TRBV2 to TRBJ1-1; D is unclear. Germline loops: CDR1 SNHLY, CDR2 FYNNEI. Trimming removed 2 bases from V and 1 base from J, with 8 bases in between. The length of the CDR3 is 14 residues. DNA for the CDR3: TGTGCCAGCAGTGAAACGGCAGGGAACACTGAAGCTTTCTTT. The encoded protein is CASSETAGNTEAFF. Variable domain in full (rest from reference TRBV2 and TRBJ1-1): EPEVTQTPSHQVTQMGQEVILRCVPISNHLYFYWYRQILGQKVEFLVSFYNNEISEKSEIFDDQFSVERPDGSNFTLKIRSTKLEDSAMYFCASSETAGNTEAFFGQGTRLTVV.

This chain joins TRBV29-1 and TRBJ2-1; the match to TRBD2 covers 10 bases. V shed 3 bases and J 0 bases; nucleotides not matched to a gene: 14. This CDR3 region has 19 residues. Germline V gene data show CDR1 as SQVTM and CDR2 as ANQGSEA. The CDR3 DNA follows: TGCAGCGTTGAGGGGAGAGGACTAGCGGAAACGGGCTCCTACAATGAGCAGTTCTTC. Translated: CSVEGRGLAETGSYNEQFF.

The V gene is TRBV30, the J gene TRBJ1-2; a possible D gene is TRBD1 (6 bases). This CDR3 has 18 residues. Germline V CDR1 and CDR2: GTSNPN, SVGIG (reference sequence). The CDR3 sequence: CVCLGRGSGTAKSYGYTF. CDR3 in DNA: TGTGTCTGTCTTGGCAGGGGCTCTGGGACGGCGAAAAGTTATGGCTACACCTTC.

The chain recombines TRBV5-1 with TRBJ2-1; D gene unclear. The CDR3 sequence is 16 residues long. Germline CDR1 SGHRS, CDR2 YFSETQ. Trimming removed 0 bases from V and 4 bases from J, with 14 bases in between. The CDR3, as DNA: TGCGCCAGCAGCTTGGAAAGTTCGGCTGCATACAATGAGCAGTTCTTC. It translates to CASSLESSAAYNEQFF.